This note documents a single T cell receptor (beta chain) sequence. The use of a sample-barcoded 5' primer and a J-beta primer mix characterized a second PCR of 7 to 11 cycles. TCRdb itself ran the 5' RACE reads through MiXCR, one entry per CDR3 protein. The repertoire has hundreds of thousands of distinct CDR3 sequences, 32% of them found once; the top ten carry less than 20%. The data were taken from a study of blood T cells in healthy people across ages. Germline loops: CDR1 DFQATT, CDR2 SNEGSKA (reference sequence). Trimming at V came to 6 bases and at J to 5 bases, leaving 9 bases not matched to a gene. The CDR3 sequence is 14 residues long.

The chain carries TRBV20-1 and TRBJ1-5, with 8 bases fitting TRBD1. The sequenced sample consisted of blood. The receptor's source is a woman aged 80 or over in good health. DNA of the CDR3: TGCAGTGCAACCTCAGGGGGCGCGGATCAGCCCCAGCATTTT. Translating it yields CSATSGGADQPQHF.